The clone carrying this T cell receptor beta chain turned up a few times. The source of the sample is a study of cytomegalovirus exposure and HLA in healthy donors. The PCR was carried out with 60 Vbeta primers and 13 Jbeta primers. Repertoires were generated with immunoSEQ multiplex PCR, while TCRdb's copy carries only in-frame clones and drops some. Of just over 95,000 clones in the sample, 78% were seen once. The sequencing sample was made of PBMCs. The source is a woman in her forties in good health and CMV-seropositive.

The CDR3 sequence is CASSENPDRANTEAFF. CDR3 sequence (DNA): TGTGCCAGCAGCGAGAACCCAGACAGGGCGAACACTGAAGCTTTCTTT. This rearrangement joins TRBV25-1 to TRBJ1-1; 7 positions match TRBD1. The CDR3 consists of 16 residues. The junction had 11 bases not matched to a gene; V was cut back by 6 bases and J by 1 base. Germline CDR1 reads MGHDK; CDR2 reads SYGVNS.